This is a list of T cell receptor beta chains from one sample in a study of Ad26.COV2.S vaccination and SARS-CoV-2 variants. Some clones are missing from TCRdb's copy, which holds only in-frame ones; the method was immunoSEQ multiplex PCR. The table includes fewer than 400,000 clones, about 88% detected once. The specimen comprised peripheral blood, sampled in a trial of Ad26.COV2.S vaccine versus placebo. The receptors here all came from a person between 18 and 65 years old who received the Ad26.COV2.S COVID-19 vaccine or a placebo. The CDR3 runs from the conserved cysteine through the conserved F or W. The D gene is left open where the match is weak. The size field is filled for only some rows; it gives once, few, many or a size class.

abundance: NA; j_gene: TRBJ1-1; d_gene: NA; v_gene: TRBV2; CDR3aa: CASSDDGRIVPMNTEAFF; CDR3nt: TGTGCCAGCAGTGATGATGGCCGTATTGTCCCGATGAACACTGAAGCTTTCTTT
abundance: NA; j_gene: TRBJ2-2; d_gene: NA; v_gene: TRBV10-1; CDR3aa: CASSVGGGTGELFF; CDR3nt: TGCGCCAGCAGTGTCGGTGGGGGCACCGGGGAGCTGTTTTTT
abundance: NA; j_gene: TRBJ1-2; d_gene: TRBD1; v_gene: TRBV6-1; CDR3aa: CASSEYRGSYTF; CDR3nt: TGTGCCAGCAGTGAATACAGGGGGAGCTACACCTTC
abundance: NA; j_gene: TRBJ1-1; d_gene: TRBD1; v_gene: TRBV5-4; CDR3aa: CASSQIGTGDEAFF; CDR3nt: TGTGCCAGCAGCCAGATCGGGACAGGGGATGAAGCTTTCTTT
abundance: NA; j_gene: TRBJ2-5; d_gene: NA; v_gene: TRBV7-2; CDR3aa: CASSLRGDVRETQYF; CDR3nt: TGTGCCAGCAGCTTACGGGGAGACGTCCGGGAGACCCAGTACTTC
abundance: NA; j_gene: TRBJ2-1; d_gene: TRBD2; v_gene: TRBV11-2; CDR3aa: CASSGLAGWNEQFF; CDR3nt: TGTGCCAGCAGTGGACTAGCGGGGTGGAATGAGCAGTTCTTC
abundance: few; j_gene: TRBJ1-2; d_gene: NA; v_gene: TRBV9; CDR3aa: CASRGDYGYTF; CDR3nt: TGTGCCAGCCGAGGGGACTATGGCTACACCTTC
abundance: once; j_gene: TRBJ1-2; d_gene: NA; v_gene: TRBV25-1; CDR3aa: CASSEFGGNYGYTF; CDR3nt: TGTGCCAGCAGTGAATTCGGAGGGAACTATGGCTACACCTTC
abundance: NA; j_gene: TRBJ2-5; d_gene: NA; v_gene: TRBV6-5; CDR3aa: CASSYFTGSGETQYF; CDR3nt: TGTGCCAGCAGTTACTTTACAGGGTCAGGAGAGACCCAGTACTTC
abundance: NA; j_gene: TRBJ2-2; d_gene: NA; v_gene: TRBV12-5; CDR3aa: CASGFQPTGELFF; CDR3nt: TGTGCTAGTGGTTTCCAACCCACCGGGGAGCTGTTTTTT
abundance: NA; j_gene: TRBJ1-5; d_gene: TRBD1; v_gene: TRBV5-4; CDR3aa: CASSIGGGGQPQHF; CDR3nt: TGTGCCAGCAGCATAGGGGGCGGAGGCCAGCCCCAGCATTTT
abundance: NA; j_gene: TRBJ1-6; d_gene: NA; v_gene: TRBV6-5; CDR3aa: CASTLWGNSPLHF; CDR3nt: TGTGCCAGCACCCTGTGGGGTAATTCACCCCTCCACTTT
abundance: once; j_gene: TRBJ1-5; d_gene: TRBD1; v_gene: TRBV7-8; CDR3aa: CASSLMRQGAMRPQHF; CDR3nt: TGTGCCAGCAGCCTAATGAGGCAGGGGGCAATGAGGCCCCAGCATTTT
abundance: NA; j_gene: TRBJ1-4; d_gene: NA; v_gene: TRBV6-6; CDR3aa: CASRSAYNEKLFF; CDR3nt: TGTGCCAGCAGATCCGCGTATAATGAAAAACTGTTTTTT
abundance: NA; j_gene: TRBJ2-1; d_gene: NA; v_gene: TRBV27; CDR3aa: CASSLNPRGNEQFF; CDR3nt: TGTGCCAGCAGTTTAAATCCCCGGGGGAATGAGCAGTTCTTC
abundance: NA; j_gene: TRBJ2-5; d_gene: TRBD2; v_gene: TRBV6-6; CDR3aa: CASSYSWGGNQETQYF; CDR3nt: TGTGCCAGCAGTTATAGTTGGGGGGGTAACCAAGAGACCCAGTACTTC
abundance: NA; j_gene: TRBJ2-5; d_gene: TRBD2; v_gene: TRBV7-2; CDR3aa: CASSLGTSGRETQYF; CDR3nt: TGTGCCAGCAGCTTAGGGACTAGCGGAAGAGAGACCCAGTACTTC
abundance: NA; j_gene: TRBJ1-2; d_gene: TRBD1; v_gene: TRBV24-1; CDR3aa: CATSDSPGQGGGYGYTF; CDR3nt: TGTGCCACCAGTGATTCGCCGGGACAGGGCGGCGGCTATGGCTACACCTTC
abundance: NA; j_gene: TRBJ2-7; d_gene: NA; v_gene: TRBV18; CDR3aa: CASSPVRYEQYF; CDR3nt: TGTGCCAGCTCACCAGTCCGCTACGAGCAGTACTTC
abundance: NA; j_gene: TRBJ2-4; d_gene: NA; v_gene: TRBV5-1; CDR3aa: CASSLDPEYPLIQYF; CDR3nt: TGCGCCAGCAGCTTGGACCCGGAATATCCCCTCATTCAGTACTTC
abundance: NA; j_gene: TRBJ1-2; d_gene: NA; v_gene: TRBV30; CDR3aa: CAWRGGLRLQF; CDR3nt: TGTGCCTGGAGGGGGGGACTTCGCCTACAATTC
abundance: NA; j_gene: TRBJ2-7; d_gene: TRBD2; v_gene: TRBV19; CDR3aa: CASSRVAGVLYEQYF; CDR3nt: TGTGCCAGTAGTCGGGTTGCGGGGGTGCTCTACGAGCAGTACTTC
abundance: NA; j_gene: TRBJ1-1; d_gene: NA; v_gene: TRBV6-5; CDR3aa: CASSRREATEAFF; CDR3nt: TGTGCCAGCTCTCGGCGGGAAGCCACTGAAGCTTTCTTT
abundance: NA; j_gene: TRBJ1-2; d_gene: NA; v_gene: TRBV2; CDR3aa: CASSLRTIYGYTF; CDR3nt: TGTGCCAGCAGTCTACGGACCATATATGGCTACACCTTC
abundance: NA; j_gene: TRBJ2-5; d_gene: TRBD2; v_gene: TRBV7-2; CDR3aa: CASSLSLAGGETQYF; CDR3nt: TGTGCCAGCAGCTTGAGTCTAGCGGGGGGAGAGACCCAGTACTTC
abundance: NA; j_gene: TRBJ1-2; d_gene: NA; v_gene: TRBV12-3/TRBV12-4; CDR3aa: CASSLGANYGYTF; CDR3nt: TGTGCCAGCAGTTTAGGGGCCAACTATGGCTACACCTTC
abundance: NA; j_gene: TRBJ2-7; d_gene: NA; v_gene: TRBV6-6; CDR3aa: CASSSTIGWEQYF; CDR3nt: TGTGCCAGCAGTTCCACTATTGGTTGGGAGCAGTACTTC
abundance: NA; j_gene: TRBJ1-4; d_gene: NA; v_gene: TRBV11-2; CDR3aa: CASSLGDTATNEKLFF; CDR3nt: TGTGCCAGCAGCTTAGGGGACACCGCAACTAATGAAAAACTGTTTTTT
abundance: NA; j_gene: TRBJ2-7; d_gene: NA; v_gene: TRBV5-1; CDR3aa: CASSFGKGDYEQYF; CDR3nt: TGCGCCAGCAGCTTCGGGAAAGGGGACTACGAGCAGTACTTC
abundance: NA; j_gene: TRBJ2-7; d_gene: NA; v_gene: TRBV13; CDR3aa: CASSFSSYEQYF; CDR3nt: TGTGCCAGCAGCTTTAGTTCCTACGAGCAGTACTTC
abundance: NA; j_gene: TRBJ2-3; d_gene: NA; v_gene: TRBV2; CDR3aa: CAKDTGAADTQYF; CDR3nt: TGTGCCAAGGACACGGGCGCGGCAGATACGCAGTATTTT